This entry lists 30 T cell receptor beta chains sequenced from one sample in a study of prognosis after radiotherapy for stage I lung cancer. Using two-round multiplex PCR, the authors amplified TCR beta CDR3 from genomic DNA. Individual primers that were specific to each TRBV and TRBJ gene served in first-round PCR. MiXCR, run by TCRdb on the multiplex PCR reads, gives a single entry per CDR3 protein. The table records 20,000 to 30,000 distinct CDR3 sequences, roughly 40% of them present only once. The sample consisted of PBMCs, taken before or after stereotactic body radiation therapy (not recorded which). The source is a donor of 50 years or more with non-small cell lung cancer.

This clonotype was counted between two and nine times. This CDR3 reads CSAPRTGAGEDSYEQYF. The CDR3 region has the DNA TGCAGTGCCCCCCGAACGGGCGCAGGGGAGGACTCCTACGAGCAGTACTTC. The V gene is TRBV20-1, the J gene TRBJ2-7; D is possibly TRBD1 or TRBD2 (6 bases each). V was clipped by 6 bases and J by 0 bases, with 24 bases between them. Germline CDR1 reads DFQATT; CDR2 reads SNEGSKA (reference sequence). The CDR3 length is 17 residues.

This clonotype was recorded only once. A clone one base away is much larger, so this may be a read error. The chain is built from TRBV6-1 and TRBJ1-5; D may be TRBD1 (5 bases). V shed 5 bases and J shed 5 bases, with 13 bases lying between them. The CDR3 is 14 amino acids. The germline gives CDR1 MNHNS, CDR2 SASEGT. The CDR3 spells CASSIREMYQPQHF. In DNA form, the CDR3 reads TGTGCCAGCAGTATCAGGGAGATGTATCAGCCCCAGCATTTT.

The chain combines TRBV5-6 with TRBJ2-5; D call uncertain. This CDR3 has 15 amino acids. V was clipped by 0 bases and J by 3 bases, with 12 bases between them. Germline V gives CDR1 SGHDT, CDR2 YYEEEE. For the CDR3, the DNA is TGTGCCAGCAGCTTGGTAAGGTCAGCCGAAGAGACCCAGTACTTC. Translation gives CASSLVRSAEETQYF.

This chain connects TRBV20-1 to TRBJ1-1; the D is unclear. This CDR3 comprises 14 residues. Germline loops: CDR1 DFQATT, CDR2 SNEGSKA (reference sequence). The ends were cut back, 4 bases at V and 1 base at J, with 13 bases in the middle. CDR3 region: CSAKSWRSNTEAFF. The CDR3 nucleotides are TGCAGTGCTAAGTCTTGGAGGTCGAACACTGAAGCTTTCTTT.

This clonotype was seen just once. A read error is likely here: a far larger clone is one base away. The chain has TRBV7-9 and TRBJ2-1; D gene ambiguous. This CDR3 has 14 amino acids. CDR1 SEHNR and CDR2 FQNEAQ come from the germline V gene (reference sequence). V lost 2 bases and J lost 4, with 9 bases in between. CDR3 loop: CASSLLFGYNEQFF. The CDR3 DNA is TGTGCCAGCAGCTTATTATTCGGGTACAATGAGCAGTTCTTC.

V usage is TRBV12-3 or TRBV12-4 and J usage is TRBJ2-1; TRBD2 is a possible D gene (5 bases). The CDR3 runs 12 residues. The germline V and J ends were trimmed by 6 bases and 9 bases, with 12 bases remaining between them. CDR3 sequence: CASRVLGGEQFF. The CDR3 coding sequence is TGTGCCAGCAGGGTACTAGGAGGTGAGCAGTTCTTC.

The rearrangement links TRBV6-1 to TRBJ2-1, with D perhaps matching TRBD1 (6 bases). Trimming left V 6 bases short and J 0 bases short, with 24 bases between. This CDR3 comprises 19 residues. Germline V gene lookup returns CDR1 MNHNS and CDR2 SASEGT. This CDR3 reads CASRKRPGDETPSYNEQFF. CDR3 coding DNA: TGTGCCAGCAGAAAAAGGCCAGGGGATGAGACCCCCTCCTACAATGAGCAGTTCTTC.

This rearrangement joins TRBV6-5 to TRBJ1-4; D remains ambiguous. Germline loops: CDR1 MNHEY, CDR2 SVGAGI. Trimming shortened V by 4 bases and J by 5 bases, and 17 bases separated the two germline ends. The CDR3 extends over 16 amino acids. This chain's CDR3 is CASSWTEWKGNEKLFF. CDR3 DNA: TGTGCCAGCAGTTGGACCGAGTGGAAAGGCAATGAAAAACTGTTTTTT.

This clonotype occurred many times. The chain is built from TRBV9 and TRBJ2-7; D tentatively fits TRBD1 or TRBD2 (5 bases each). Germline-derived CDR1 and CDR2 are SGDLS and YYNGEE. The CDR3 has 14 residues. The ends were cut back, 4 bases at V and 2 bases at J, with 13 bases in the middle. The CDR3 spells CASSLRDLTYEQYF. The CDR3 bases are TGTGCCAGCAGCCTCCGGGACCTGACCTACGAGCAGTACTTC.

This clonotype was counted at least ten times. The chain combines TRBV20-1 with TRBJ2-3; 10 bases map to TRBD2. V gave up 0 bases and J gave up 0 bases; unmatched junction bases: 15. This CDR3 is built from 20 residues. Germline assignment: CDR1 DFQATT and CDR2 SNEGSKA (reference sequence). The CDR3 DNA sequence: TGCAGTGCTAGAGACGTCGGTAGCGGGAGGCAAGCCTCTAGCACAGATACGCAGTATTTT. Protein: CSARDVGSGRQASSTDTQYF.

About this clonotype itself: A read error is the likely source, as a far larger clone sits one nucleotide away. The gene calls are TRBV6-4 and TRBJ1-2; 8 positions match TRBD1. Germline V CDR1 and CDR2: MRHNA, SNTAGT. The CDR3 length is 12 residues. CDR3 coding DNA: TGTGCCAACAGTTACAGGACAGGGGGCTACACCTTC. This gives the protein CANSYRTGGYTF.

This clonotype was observed at least ten times. The rearrangement links TRBV10-3 to TRBJ2-3; D perhaps matches TRBD2 (6 bases). V dropped 8 bases and J dropped 3 bases, with 12 bases sitting between them. Per germline, CDR1 ENHRY and CDR2 SYGVKD. CDR3 length: 13 residues. CDR3 DNA sequence: TGTGCCATCTATCCTGGGGGGACAGATACGCAGTATTTT. This translates into CAIYPGGTDTQYF.

Judged by abundance, this clonotype is medium-sized (0.01 to 0.1%). V gene TRBV6-1 combines with J gene TRBJ2-7; no firm D call. The CDR3 loop spans 12 amino acids. Per the germline V gene, CDR1 is MNHNS and CDR2 is SASEGT. With 4 bases removed from V and 2 bases from J, the gap between germline ends came to 6 bases. CDR3 sequence: CASSAAAYEQYF. CDR3 nucleotide sequence: TGTGCCAGCAGTGCTGCAGCCTACGAGCAGTACTTC.

This clonotype was counted ten times or more. V is TRBV11-3 and J is TRBJ2-7; D perhaps matches TRBD2 (5 bases). Germline V gene data show CDR1 as SGHNT and CDR2 as YENEEA. The CDR3 has 15 residues. Trimming shortened V by 3 bases and J by 3 bases, and 15 bases separated the two germline ends. CDR3 amino acids: CASSLGSGSSYEQYF. CDR3 coding DNA: TGTGCCAGCAGCTTGGGGAGTGGGTCTAGCTACGAGCAGTACTTC.

Comments on this clonotype: With only one base between it and a far larger clone, this is likely a read error. This chain connects TRBV6-2 or TRBV6-3 to TRBJ2-1; possible D gene TRBD1, 6 bases. With 7 bases removed from V and 10 bases from J, the gap between germline ends came to 14 bases. The CDR3 runs to 12 residues. Germline V lookup: CDR1 MNHEY, CDR2 SVGEGT. CDR3 DNA: TGTGCCAGCACTCGGGACAACTACGAGCAGTTCTTC. Its protein product is CASTRDNYEQFF.

By frequency in the sample, this clonotype is medium-sized (0.01 to 0.1%). The chain couples TRBV5-1 to TRBJ1-2; TRBD1 aligns across 8 bases. CDR1 and CDR2 (germline): SGHRS, YFSETQ. The J segment lost 8 bases and the V segment lost 1 base, leaving 10 bases of the junction unmatched. There are 15 residues in the CDR3. DNA of the CDR3: TGCGCCAGCAGCTTGCGGCAGGGGGCGCCGGGAGGCTACACCTTC. Amino acids: CASSLRQGAPGGYTF. The entire variable domain, with the rest obtained from reference TRBV5-1 and TRBJ1-2, is as follows: KAGVTQTPRYLIKTRGQQVTLSCSPISGHRSVSWYQQTPGQGLQFLFEYFSETQRNKGNFPGRFSGRQFSNSRSEMNVSTLELGDSALYLCASSLRQGAPGGYTFGSGTRLTVV.

V gene TRBV6-2 or TRBV6-3 combines with J gene TRBJ2-2, with D uncertain. The CDR3 loop spans 16 amino acids. The ends were cut back, 7 bases at V and 1 base at J, with 16 bases in the middle. Germline V gives CDR1 MNHEY, CDR2 SVGEGT. The CDR3 reads CASNYSRRLNTGELFF. CDR3 in DNA: TGTGCCAGCAATTATTCGAGGCGGCTGAACACCGGGGAGCTGTTTTTT.

The chain carries TRBV7-9 and TRBJ2-7; 8 bases align to TRBD2. The CDR3 has 15 amino acids. Looked up from germline, CDR1 is SEHNR and CDR2 is FQNEAQ (reference sequence). Losses at the gene ends were 1 base for V and 4 bases for J; bases not matched to a gene: 6. The CDR3 region is CASSLVGTSGYEQYF. CDR3 bases: TGTGCCAGCAGCTTAGTCGGAACTAGCGGTTACGAGCAGTACTTC.

About this clonotype: Given a much more abundant clone one base away, this may be a read error. This chain joins TRBV5-1 and TRBJ1-1; a weak D match, TRBD1 (6 bases). The V end was cut by 7 bases, the J end by 8 bases, with 15 bases between. Germline CDR1 reads SGHRS; CDR2 reads YFSETQ. CDR3 size: 12 residues. CDR3 coding DNA: TGCGCCAGCCGCCCAGAAACAGGGGAAGCTTTCTTT. Its protein is CASRPETGEAFF.

Ten or more counts support this clonotype. This sequence joins TRBV7-9 and TRBJ2-2, with a possible D match to TRBD2 (5 bases). The V end was cut by 3 bases, the J end by 1 base, with 15 bases between. Germline CDR1 and CDR2: SEHNR and FQNEAQ (reference sequence). CDR3 size: 17 residues. CDR3 sequence: CASSFPRSGGNTGELFF. CDR3 DNA: TGTGCCAGCAGCTTTCCCAGGAGCGGAGGGAACACCGGGGAGCTGTTTTTT.

The rearrangement uses TRBV12-3 or TRBV12-4 and TRBJ2-3; 14 nucleotides line up with TRBD2. The CDR3 loop spans 15 amino acids. V shed 6 bases and J 6 bases; nucleotides not matched to a gene: 5. The CDR3 region has the DNA TGTGCCAGCAGGCAGACTAGCGGGAGGGCCGATACGCAGTATTTT. This gives the protein CASRQTSGRADTQYF.

This clonotype was recorded at least ten times. The chain links TRBV24-1 to TRBJ2-5; 8 bases align to TRBD1. Germline V gene data show CDR1 as KGHDR and CDR2 as SFDVKD. V lost 3 bases and J lost 2; bases outside the gene matches: 10. There are 17 residues in the CDR3. The CDR3, as DNA: TGTGCCACCAGTGATACTGGACAGGGAGGATCACAAGAGACCCAGTACTTC. Translated: CATSDTGQGGSQETQYF.

Concerning this clonotype itself: Lacking the conserved final phenylalanine or tryptophan, this CDR3 likely reflects a read error. V gene TRBV20-1 combines with J gene TRBJ1-1; no clear D. CDR1 DFQATT and CDR2 SNEGSKA come from the germline V gene (reference sequence). V was clipped by 6 bases and J by 6 bases, with 20 bases between them. The CDR3 contains 14 residues. DNA for the CDR3: TGCAGTGCATCCCACTTGTTGGGGAAGGCTGAAGCTTTCCTT. It translates to CSASHLLGKAEAFL.

The V and J genes are TRBV2 and TRBJ1-2; D call uncertain. Trimming pared 7 bases from V and 0 bases from J, leaving 12 bases between. The CDR3 has 14 residues. Germline V gives CDR1 SNHLY, CDR2 FYNNEI. CDR3: CASTGGGANYGYTF. Written as DNA, the CDR3 is TGTGCCAGCACCGGCGGCGGAGCTAACTATGGCTACACCTTC.

Details on this clonotype: This sequence is one base from a far larger clone and is likely a read error. This sequence joins TRBV7-9 and TRBJ2-2, with 7 nucleotides matching TRBD2. The CDR3 runs 15 residues. Germline CDR1 is SEHNR and CDR2 is FQNEAQ (reference sequence). Trimming removed 7 bases from V and 0 bases from J; junction bases left unmatched: 5. The CDR3: CASISGLANTGELFF. The CDR3 region has the DNA TGTGCCAGCATCTCAGGACTAGCGAACACCGGGGAGCTGTTTTTT. Drawing the rest from reference TRBV7-9 and TRBJ2-2, the complete variable domain is DTGVSQNPRHKITKRGQNVTFRCDPISEHNRLYWYRQTLGQGPEFLTYFQNEAQLEKSRLLSDRFSAERPKGSFSTLEIQRTEQGDSAMYLCASISGLANTGELFFGEGSRLTVL.

This clonotype appeared many times. The CDR3 sequence is CASTAKGWYGQETQYF. The CDR3 bases are TGTGCCAGCACCGCGAAGGGGTGGTACGGCCAAGAGACCCAGTACTTC. This sequence joins TRBV28 and TRBJ2-5; weak D call: TRBD1 (5 bases). The CDR3 sequence is 16 residues long. The V and J ends lost 7 bases and 1 base respectively, with 19 bases between them. The V gene's germline CDR1 is MDHEN and CDR2 SYDVKM.

This clonotype was counted ten times or more. This chain joins TRBV29-1 and TRBJ2-3; D gene uncertain. Germline assignment: CDR1 SQVTM and CDR2 ANQGSEA. V lost 6 bases, J lost 2 bases, and 6 bases lay in between. CDR3 size: 11 residues. The CDR3 DNA is TGCAGCGTCCCCTCCACAGATACGCAGTATTTT. It yields the protein CSVPSTDTQYF.

At least ten counts were recorded for this clonotype. This chain uses TRBV5-1 with TRBJ2-5, with TRBD2 identical over 8 bases. V lost 0 bases, J lost 5 bases, and 12 bases stayed unmatched. Germline loops: CDR1 SGHRS, CDR2 YFSETQ. The CDR3 extends over 17 amino acids. The CDR3 protein is CASSLGVSSGPVETQYF. The CDR3 nucleotides are TGCGCCAGCAGCTTGGGGGTATCTAGCGGGCCAGTGGAGACCCAGTACTTC.

Concerning this clonotype: It is likely a read error, because the conserved phenylalanine at the end of the CDR3 is missing. The chain combines TRBV30 with TRBJ2-7; D may correspond to TRBD1 or TRBD2 (5 bases each). V was cut by 1 base and J by 3 bases, with 22 bases left in between. The CDR3 has 17 amino acids. Germline CDR1 GTSNPN, CDR2 SVGIG (reference sequence). CDR3 sequence (DNA): TGTGCCTGGAGTGACGGGACCACCTCTTCCGGGGTCTACGAGCAGTACTCC. This codes for CAWSDGTTSSGVYEQYS.

The chain recombines TRBV5-1 with TRBJ2-7; tentatively, D is TRBD1 or TRBD2 (5 bases each). Germline-derived CDR1 and CDR2 are SGHRS and YFSETQ. The CDR3 is made up of 13 amino acids. This CDR3 is CASGAGTYNEQYF. CDR3 nucleotide sequence: TGCGCTTCCGGGGCAGGGACGTACAATGAGCAGTACTTC. Together with reference TRBV5-1 and TRBJ2-7, the CDR3 gives the full variable domain: KAGVTQTPRYLIKTRGQQVTLSCSPISGHRSVSWYQQTPGQGLQFLFEYFSETQRNKGNFPGRFSGRQFSNSRSEMNVSTLELGDSALYLCASGAGTYNEQYFGPGTRLTVT.